This T cell receptor (beta chain) is drawn from a study of PD-1 blockade in classical Hodgkin lymphoma. The protocol was immunoSEQ multiplex PCR, while the TCRdb copy is restricted to in-frame clones and leaves out a portion. The data show approximately 5,000 clones, about 71% seen once. Relapses following autologous stem cell transplantation were seen in all patients, with brentuximab vedotin exposure varying. The CDR3 covers 14 residues. The trim removed 2 bases at V and 6 bases at J, leaving 4 bases unmatched. Germline-derived CDR1 and CDR2 are MNHEY and SVGAGI. General study results and limits: Before treatment, complete responders showed about the same diversity as newly diagnosed patients. Prior therapy or disease activity may underlie the repertoire differences, whose causes remain undefined.

This clone was observed a few times. As yet, its antigen is unknown. This TCR derives from a human donor with classical Hodgkin lymphoma. The rearrangement joins TRBV6-5 to TRBJ1-2, with 9 bases aligning to TRBD1. The specimen was peripheral blood mononuclear cells (PBMCs), collected before the second cycle of nivolumab. The CDR3 nucleotides read TGTGCCAGCAGTTACCATACAGGGGGCGATGGCTACACCTTC. Amino acid sequence: CASSYHTGGDGYTF.